This T cell receptor beta chain was recorded in a study of T cell responses to AZD1222 COVID-19 vaccine. The study, taken as a whole, reports: Spike-specific TCR depth and breadth grew after two AZD1222 doses.

Measured with immunoSEQ multiplex PCR; TCRdb has only the in-frame clones, and not every one. The table shows roughly 120,000 clones, with 80% to 90% occurring only once. About this clone itself: Its target is unknown.

Trimming pared 0 bases from V and 5 bases from J, leaving 12 bases between. The CDR3 totals 15 residues. CDR1 and CDR2 (germline): SGHRS, YFSETQ. Material: peripheral blood, obtained on day 0 of MenACWY control vaccination. The TCR sequence derives from an adult in good health. V and J are TRBV5-1 and TRBJ1-3; D possibly corresponds to TRBD1 (5 bases). As DNA, the CDR3 is TGCGCCAGCAGCTTGGAAGGGGCTACTAGAAACACCATATATTTT. Protein: CASSLEGATRNTIYF.